This T cell receptor beta chain comes out of a study of breast tumors, draining lymph nodes, adjacent tissues. One entry per CDR3 protein, called by TCRdb with MiXCR from the multiplex PCR reads. The sample records over 100,000 distinct CDR3 sequences, approximately 20% being singletons. Axillary draining lymph nodes of breast cancer patients supplied the node samples. General observations from the study: The lymph node origin of tumor T cells was framed as consistent with a hypothesis, not demonstrated. Data fit most tumor T cells coming from lymph node, expanding in tumor. Tumor and nontumor repertoires were significantly more similar in luminal-like than in basal-like breast cancer. Tumors had less TCR diversity than lymph nodes, more than nontumor tissue.

This clonotype was detected many times. Its antigen is as yet unknown. The specimen sequenced was axillary lymph node tissue. The TCR comes from a female donor with breast cancer. Some clones in this sample may be carry-over from other donors' samples.

CDR3 sequence (DNA): TGCAGTGCTAGGAGGCAGGACTATGGCTACACCTTC. Translated: CSARRQDYGYTF. The V gene is TRBV20-1, the J gene TRBJ1-2; D gene uncertain. The V end was cut by 3 bases, the J end by 3 bases, with 8 bases between. The germline V gene has CDR1 DFQATT and CDR2 SNEGSKA (reference sequence). This CDR3 has 12 amino acids.